Below are 6 T cell receptor beta chains sequenced from a single sample in a study of T-cell memory formation after mild COVID-19. MiXCR was run by TCRdb on the 5' RACE reads, yielding one entry per CDR3 protein. The repertoire has about 300,000 distinct CDR3 sequences, roughly a fifth of them found once; the top ten carry more than 20%. Sequencing used PBMCs or a T cell subset sorted from them (not recorded which). The source is a man between 18 and 35 years old who had mild COVID-19 (a few samples of this study predate the infection). Cell type and time point are not known.

The chain couples TRBV7-2 to TRBJ1-1; D is undetermined. This CDR3 region has 14 residues. Trimming pared 0 bases from V and 0 bases from J, leaving 5 bases between. Per the germline V gene, CDR1 is SGHTA and CDR2 is FQGNSA. CDR3 in DNA: TGTGCCAGCAGCTTAGCGATGGTGAACACTGAAGCTTTCTTT. This encodes CASSLAMVNTEAFF.

The genes are TRBV12-5 and TRBJ1-1; D is unclear. Germline loops: CDR1 LGHNT, CDR2 FRNRAP. Trimming took off 6 bases at V and 2 bases at J, with 16 bases between the two ends. The CDR3 is 15 amino acids. CDR3 sequence (DNA): TGTGCTAGTGGCCGACCCTGGACGGATAACACTGAAGCTTTCTTT. Encoded protein: CASGRPWTDNTEAFF.

The rearrangement joins TRBV12-3 or TRBV12-4 to TRBJ2-5; 11 bases map to TRBD2. The CDR3 has 15 amino acids. The trim removed 4 bases at V and 2 bases at J, leaving 3 bases unmatched. This chain's CDR3 is CASSSRLAGQETQYF. CDR3 DNA: TGTGCCAGCAGTTCCAGACTAGCGGGGCAAGAGACCCAGTACTTC.

The sample holds a few counts of this clonotype. This chain joins TRBV4-3 and TRBJ2-3, with D hard to call. Deletions cut 4 bases from V and 5 bases from J, with 13 bases between. Looked up from germline, CDR1 is LGHNA and CDR2 is YSLEER. This CDR3 region has 14 residues. CDR3 sequence reads: CASSPPGVGDTQYF. CDR3 sequence (DNA): TGCGCCAGCAGCCCCCCGGGTGTAGGAGATACGCAGTATTTT.

This clonotype has more than one count but fewer than ten. This sequence joins TRBV5-1 and TRBJ2-7; either TRBD1 or TRBD2 may supply D (5 bases each). V dropped 0 bases and J dropped 2 bases, with 6 bases sitting between them. Germline V gene lookup returns CDR1 SGHRS and CDR2 YFSETQ. The CDR3 is made up of 13 amino acids. The DNA of the CDR3 is TGCGCCAGCAGCTTGGGGGACGCCTACGAGCAGTACTTC. Residues: CASSLGDAYEQYF.

This clonotype was observed a handful of times. The chain has TRBV18 and TRBJ2-4; D gene ambiguous. This CDR3 spans 12 amino acids. Trimming shortened V by 0 bases and J by 10 bases, and 7 bases separated the two germline ends. Germline V gene data show CDR1 as KGHSH and CDR2 as LQKENI. The CDR3 is CASSPPDGIQYF. In DNA form, the CDR3 reads TGTGCCAGCTCACCACCGGACGGAATTCAGTACTTC.